This record concerns one T cell receptor (beta chain) sequence. Its antigen is as yet unknown. This sample stems from a study of blood T cells in healthy people across ages. Findings and caveats of the study: Age brought a roughly linear fall in TCR beta diversity measured per million T cells.

The second PCR ran about 6 to 11 cycles with a sample-barcoded 5' primer and J-beta primers. TCRdb processed the 5' RACE reads anew with MiXCR; each CDR3 protein has one entry. The data hold 2 million or so distinct CDR3 sequences, with less than 50% observed a single time. The source material was blood. This TCR was recovered from a woman in her thirties or forties in good health.

The DNA for the CDR3 is TGTGCCAGCAGCCAAGCGGGACTGGGGGGGTACAATGAGCAGTTCTTC. It yields the protein CASSQAGLGGYNEQFF. The J gene is TRBJ2-1, the V gene TRBV14; TRBD2 matches 7 bases. With 1 base clipped from V and 4 bases from J, the junction kept 7 bases outside the gene matches. The CDR3 has 16 residues. CDR1 is SGHDN and CDR2 is FVKESK in the germline V gene.